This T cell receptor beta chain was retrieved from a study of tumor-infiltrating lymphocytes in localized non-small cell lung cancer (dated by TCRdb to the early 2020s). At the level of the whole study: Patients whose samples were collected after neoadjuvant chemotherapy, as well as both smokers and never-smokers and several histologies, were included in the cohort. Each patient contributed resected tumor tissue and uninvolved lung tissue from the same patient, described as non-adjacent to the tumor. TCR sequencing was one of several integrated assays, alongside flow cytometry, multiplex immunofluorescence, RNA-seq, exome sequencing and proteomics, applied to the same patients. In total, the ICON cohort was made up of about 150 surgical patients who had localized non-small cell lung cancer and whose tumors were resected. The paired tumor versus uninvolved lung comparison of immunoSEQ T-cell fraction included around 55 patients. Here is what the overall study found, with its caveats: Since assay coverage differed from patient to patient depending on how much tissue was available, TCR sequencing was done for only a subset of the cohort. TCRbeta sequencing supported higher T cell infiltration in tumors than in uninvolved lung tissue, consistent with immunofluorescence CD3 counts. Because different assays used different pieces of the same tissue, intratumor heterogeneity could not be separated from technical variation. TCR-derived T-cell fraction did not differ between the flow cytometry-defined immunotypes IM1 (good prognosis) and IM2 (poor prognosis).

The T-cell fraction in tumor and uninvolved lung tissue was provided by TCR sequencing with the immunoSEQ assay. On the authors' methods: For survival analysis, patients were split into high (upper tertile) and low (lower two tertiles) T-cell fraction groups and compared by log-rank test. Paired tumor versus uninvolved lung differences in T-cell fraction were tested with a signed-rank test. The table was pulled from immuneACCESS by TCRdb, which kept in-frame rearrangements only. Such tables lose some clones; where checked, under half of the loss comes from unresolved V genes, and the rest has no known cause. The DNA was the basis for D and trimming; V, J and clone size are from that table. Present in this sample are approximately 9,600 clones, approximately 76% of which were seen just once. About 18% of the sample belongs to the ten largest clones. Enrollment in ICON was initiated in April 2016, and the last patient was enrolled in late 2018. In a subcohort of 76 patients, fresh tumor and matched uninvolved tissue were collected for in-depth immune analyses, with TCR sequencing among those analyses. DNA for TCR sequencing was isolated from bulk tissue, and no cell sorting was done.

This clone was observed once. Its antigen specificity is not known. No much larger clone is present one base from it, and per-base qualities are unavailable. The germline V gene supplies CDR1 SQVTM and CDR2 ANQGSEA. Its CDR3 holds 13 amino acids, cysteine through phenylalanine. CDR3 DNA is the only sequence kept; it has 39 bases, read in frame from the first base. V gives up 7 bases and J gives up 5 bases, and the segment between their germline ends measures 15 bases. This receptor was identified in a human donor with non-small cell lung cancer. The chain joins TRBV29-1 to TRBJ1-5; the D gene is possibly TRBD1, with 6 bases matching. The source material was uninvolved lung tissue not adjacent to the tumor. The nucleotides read TGCAGCGCGCAAGGGGGGGGAGATCAGCCCCAGCATTTT. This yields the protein CSAQGGGDQPQHF.